Listed below are T cell receptor beta chains from one sample, sequenced in a study of shared clonotypes between healthy human individuals. Clones were read by immunoSEQ multiplex PCR, and TCRdb kept only the in-frame ones, dropping some. The sample yields 2,100,000 or so clones, around 95% seen once. Sequencing input: naive CD4+ T cells sorted from blood. These receptors all stem from a man between 18 and 35 years old in good health. The CDR3 runs from the conserved cysteine through the conserved F or W. Fields, in order: J gene, clone size, V gene, D gene, CDR3 DNA, CDR3 protein. D genes are given only for firm matches. Expanded clones get a size class; other rows say once, few or many, or leave the size out.

J gene: TRBJ1-5
clone size: .
V gene: TRBV19
D gene: .
CDR3 DNA: TGTGCCAGTAGTATGAACCCGATCGGCAATCAGCCCCAGCATTTT
CDR3 protein: CASSMNPIGNQPQHF

J gene: TRBJ2-5
clone size: .
V gene: TRBV4-3
D gene: .
CDR3 DNA: TGCGCCAGCAGCCAAGATCAGGGTGGTCAAGAGACCCAGTACTTC
CDR3 protein: CASSQDQGGQETQYF

J gene: TRBJ2-3
clone size: .
V gene: TRBV6-4
D gene: TRBD1
CDR3 DNA: TGTGCCAGCAGAGGACAGGGCGCAGATACGCAGTATTTT
CDR3 protein: CASRGQGADTQYF

J gene: TRBJ1-1
clone size: once
V gene: TRBV6-6
D gene: TRBD1
CDR3 DNA: TGTGCCAGCAGTGGCCGGACAGGGGACACTGAAGCTTTCTTT
CDR3 protein: CASSGRTGDTEAFF

J gene: TRBJ2-2
clone size: .
V gene: TRBV11-2
D gene: .
CDR3 DNA: TGTGCCAGCAGCTTTACGGGTCCGAACACCGGGGAGCTGTTTTTT
CDR3 protein: CASSFTGPNTGELFF

J gene: TRBJ2-7
clone size: .
V gene: TRBV10-1
D gene: .
CDR3 DNA: TGCGCCAGCAGTGAGTCGAGTCCAGTCACCGCCTACGAGCAGTACTTC
CDR3 protein: CASSESSPVTAYEQYF

J gene: TRBJ2-2
clone size: .
V gene: TRBV9
D gene: TRBD2
CDR3 DNA: TGTGCCAGCAGCGCCCCCGGGGCGGGAGAGTTCACCGGGGAGCTGTTTTTT
CDR3 protein: CASSAPGAGEFTGELFF

J gene: TRBJ1-2
clone size: .
V gene: TRBV6-5
D gene: TRBD1
CDR3 DNA: TGTGCCAGCAGTCCTCTCGACAGGGCCTATGGCTACACCTTC
CDR3 protein: CASSPLDRAYGYTF

J gene: TRBJ1-4
clone size: .
V gene: TRBV10-3
D gene: .
CDR3 DNA: TGTGCCATCAGGCCCACACAGAATGAAAAACTGTTTTTT
CDR3 protein: CAIRPTQNEKLFF

J gene: TRBJ2-1
clone size: .
V gene: TRBV28
D gene: .
CDR3 DNA: TGTGCCAGCAGTTTCGGCCCGGCTAGTCTCTCCTACAATGAGCAGTTCTTC
CDR3 protein: CASSFGPASLSYNEQFF

J gene: TRBJ1-2
clone size: .
V gene: TRBV7-9
D gene: .
CDR3 DNA: TGTGCCAGCAGGAAGACAGGTAGCTACACCTTC
CDR3 protein: CASRKTGSYTF

J gene: TRBJ2-2
clone size: .
V gene: TRBV7-9
D gene: .
CDR3 DNA: TGTGCCAGCAGCTCTCATGGGGCAGGGACCGGGGAGCTGTTTTTT
CDR3 protein: CASSSHGAGTGELFF

J gene: TRBJ2-7
clone size: once
V gene: TRBV28
D gene: TRBD1
CDR3 DNA: TGTGCCAGCAGTTTTAAGGACAGGCACTACGAGCAGTACTTC
CDR3 protein: CASSFKDRHYEQYF

J gene: TRBJ1-1
clone size: .
V gene: TRBV5-1
D gene: .
CDR3 DNA: TGCGCCAGCAGCTGGACGGAGTACACTGAAGCTTTCTTT
CDR3 protein: CASSWTEYTEAFF

J gene: TRBJ1-1
clone size: .
V gene: TRBV27
D gene: .
CDR3 DNA: TGTGCCAGCAGTACGACAGCGAACACTGAAGCTTTCTTT
CDR3 protein: CASSTTANTEAFF

J gene: TRBJ1-1
clone size: once
V gene: TRBV18
D gene: .
CDR3 DNA: TGTGCCAGCTCACAACAGAACACTGAAGCTTTCTTT
CDR3 protein: CASSQQNTEAFF

J gene: TRBJ1-1
clone size: .
V gene: TRBV10-3
D gene: .
CDR3 DNA: TGTGCCATCAAAAGTTCGGGGGGCTGGAACACTGAAGCTTTCTTT
CDR3 protein: CAIKSSGGWNTEAFF

J gene: TRBJ2-2
clone size: once
V gene: TRBV7-9
D gene: .
CDR3 DNA: TGTGCCAGCAGTAGGTTGTTTTTT
CDR3 protein: CASSRLFF

J gene: TRBJ1-1
clone size: .
V gene: TRBV5-1
D gene: TRBD1
CDR3 DNA: TGCGCCAGCAGCTGGCAGGGGGTTATGAACACTGAAGCTTTCTTT
CDR3 protein: CASSWQGVMNTEAFF

J gene: TRBJ1-4
clone size: .
V gene: TRBV7-9
D gene: .
CDR3 DNA: TGTGCCAGCAGCAGGGGTGGAGTCGCAACTAATGAAAAACTGTTTTTT
CDR3 protein: CASSRGGVATNEKLFF

J gene: TRBJ2-1
clone size: .
V gene: TRBV11-2
D gene: TRBD2
CDR3 DNA: TGTGCCAGCAGCAATCTAGCGGGGGGGCGAAATGAGCAGTTCTTC
CDR3 protein: CASSNLAGGRNEQFF

J gene: TRBJ2-3
clone size: .
V gene: TRBV5-1
D gene: TRBD2
CDR3 DNA: TGCGCCAGCAGCTTGGAAAGGACTAGCGGGAGTGATACGCAGTATTTT
CDR3 protein: CASSLERTSGSDTQYF

J gene: TRBJ2-7
clone size: .
V gene: TRBV5-1
D gene: TRBD2
CDR3 DNA: TGCGCCAGCAGCTTGGATGCGGGAGGATACTACGAGCAGTACTTC
CDR3 protein: CASSLDAGGYYEQYF

J gene: TRBJ2-5
clone size: once
V gene: TRBV2
D gene: TRBD2
CDR3 DNA: TGTGCCAGCAGTGGGGGTCTAAAAGGACTAGCCGTCCAAGAGACCCAGTACTTC
CDR3 protein: CASSGGLKGLAVQETQYF

J gene: TRBJ2-1
clone size: .
V gene: TRBV7-2
D gene: .
CDR3 DNA: TGTGCCAGCAGCTTAGGGACTCTCGTGGATGAGCAGTTCTTC
CDR3 protein: CASSLGTLVDEQFF

J gene: TRBJ1-5
clone size: .
V gene: TRBV6-1
D gene: TRBD1
CDR3 DNA: TGTGCCAGCAGTGACGTTGGACAGGGTTCGTTTCAGCCCCAGCATTTT
CDR3 protein: CASSDVGQGSFQPQHF

J gene: TRBJ2-7
clone size: .
V gene: TRBV16
D gene: TRBD2
CDR3 DNA: TGTGCCAGCAGCTCCCGCTCGCTAGCGGGAGCTTACGAGCAGTACTTC
CDR3 protein: CASSSRSLAGAYEQYF

J gene: TRBJ1-2
clone size: .
V gene: TRBV5-4
D gene: .
CDR3 DNA: TGTGCCAGCAGCTTGGGGACAAGGTATGGCTACACCTTC
CDR3 protein: CASSLGTRYGYTF

J gene: TRBJ1-1
clone size: .
V gene: TRBV7-2
D gene: .
CDR3 DNA: TGTGCCAGCAGCTTAGGTCCGGGGGGCACTGAAGCTTTCTTT
CDR3 protein: CASSLGPGGTEAFF

J gene: TRBJ1-1
clone size: .
V gene: TRBV4-1
D gene: .
CDR3 DNA: TGCGCCAGCAGCCAAGATTTGGCGAACACTGAAGCTTTCTTT
CDR3 protein: CASSQDLANTEAFF

J gene: TRBJ2-7
clone size: .
V gene: TRBV2
D gene: TRBD1
CDR3 DNA: TGTGCCAGCAGCGGAGGACCGGGACAGGGTAGGCGCGAGCAGTACTTC
CDR3 protein: CASSGGPGQGRREQYF

J gene: TRBJ2-7
clone size: .
V gene: TRBV7-9
D gene: .
CDR3 DNA: TGTGCCAGCAGTACAGCGGCGGCCTACGAGCAGTACTTC
CDR3 protein: CASSTAAAYEQYF